The 26 T cell receptor beta chains listed next were all sequenced from one sample in a study of shared clonotypes between healthy human individuals. Produced via immunoSEQ multiplex PCR; TCRdb's table is partial and in-frame only. Of about 2.3 million clones listed, around 90% are singletons. Sequencing used naive CD4+ T cells from PBMCs. Regarding subset: CD45RA+ positively selected. Receptors were obtained from a young man in good health. Some clones in this sample may be carry-over from other donors' samples.

The chain links TRBV28 to TRBJ2-4, with D perhaps matching TRBD2 (5 bases). CDR1 MDHEN and CDR2 SYDVKM come from the germline V gene. The CDR3 sequence is 15 residues long. Trimming took off 4 bases at V and 1 base at J, with 11 bases between the two ends. CDR3 in amino acids: CASSSPGSAKNIQYF. DNA of the CDR3: TGTGCCAGCAGTTCCCCGGGGTCGGCCAAAAACATTCAGTACTTC.

This chain uses TRBV7-9 with TRBJ1-2, with D possibly TRBD1 on 6 matching bases. Germline CDR1 reads SEHNR; CDR2 reads FQNEAQ (reference sequence). The V end lost 3 bases, the J end lost 5 bases, and 16 bases lay between the germline ends. The CDR3 runs to 15 residues. DNA of the CDR3: TGTGCCAGCAGCTTGGGGGACACACTTAGTTATGGCTACACCTTC. Translation: CASSLGDTLSYGYTF.

This chain links TRBV6-5 with TRBJ2-7, with 9 bases matching TRBD2. V lost 7 bases, J lost 4 bases, and 11 bases stayed unmatched. CDR3 size: 15 residues. Germline V lookup: CDR1 MNHEY, CDR2 SVGAGI. CDR3 sequence reads: CASTAGSSGGYEQYF. The CDR3 nucleotides are TGTGCCAGCACCGCTGGGAGTAGCGGGGGATACGAGCAGTACTTC.

The chain recombines TRBV28 with TRBJ1-5; 10 nucleotides agree with TRBD1. There are 17 residues in the CDR3. In germline, CDR1 is MDHEN, CDR2 SYDVKM. V shed 7 bases, J shed 3 bases, and the junction held 12 bases outside the gene matches. CDR3 sequence: CASTFPPGTGVNQPQHF. CDR3 bases: TGTGCCAGCACCTTTCCCCCCGGGACAGGGGTCAATCAGCCCCAGCATTTT.

V usage is TRBV5-4 and J usage is TRBJ2-7; D call uncertain. V gave up 4 bases and J gave up 6 bases, with 8 bases separating them. This CDR3 is 11 amino acids long. Germline CDR1 reads SGHNT; CDR2 reads YYREEE (reference sequence). CDR3 nucleotides: TGTGCCAGCAGCCGCCCGGGCGAGCAGTACTTC. Translation: CASSRPGEQYF.

The V and J genes are TRBV6-5 and TRBJ2-3; 7 bases are shared with TRBD1. The CDR3 extends over 15 amino acids. Germline V gene data show CDR1 as MNHEY and CDR2 as SVGAGI. V gave up 5 bases and J gave up 2 bases; unmatched junction bases: 7. In DNA, the CDR3 is TGTGCCAGCAGTACCGGGACAGAAATCACAGATACGCAGTATTTT. It codes for CASSTGTEITDTQYF.

This clone was detected only once. The chain links TRBV18 to TRBJ2-7; a possible D gene is TRBD1 (7 bases). Deletions cut 0 bases from V and 5 bases from J, with 14 bases between. Germline CDR1 is KGHSH and CDR2 is LQKENI. The CDR3 is 15 residues long. In DNA form, the CDR3 reads TGTGCCAGCTCACCACCGGAGGGGGCTTTCCACGAGCAGTACTTC. Amino acids: CASSPPEGAFHEQYF. Full variable domain (outside the CDR3, taken from reference TRBV18 and TRBJ2-7): NAGVMQNPRHLVRRRGQEARLRCSPMKGHSHVYWYRQLPEEGLKFMVYLQKENIIDESGMPKERFSAEFPKEGPSILRIQQVVRGDSAAYFCASSPPEGAFHEQYFGPGTRLTVT.

This chain joins TRBV2 and TRBJ2-3, with a tentative D call TRBD1 (5 bases). Trimming pared 4 bases from V and 5 bases from J, leaving 13 bases between. Germline CDR1 and CDR2: SNHLY and FYNNEI. CDR3 length: 14 amino acids. The CDR3 is CASSALGDGDTQYF. DNA of the CDR3: TGTGCCAGCAGTGCGCTAGGGGATGGAGATACGCAGTATTTT.

The V gene is TRBV7-3, the J gene TRBJ2-1; D unclear. The length of the CDR3 is 14 residues. V gave up 5 bases and J gave up 5 bases, with 13 bases separating them. Germline lookup yields CDR1 SGHTA and CDR2 FQGTGA. For the CDR3, the DNA is TGTGCCAGCAGCCCCTTTTCCGGAAACAATGAGCAGTTCTTC. Encoded protein: CASSPFSGNNEQFF.

The CDR3 DNA is TGCGCCAGCAGCTTGCCGGGACAGAACCAAGAGACCCAGTACTTC. It translates to CASSLPGQNQETQYF. The gene calls are TRBV5-1 and TRBJ2-5, with 7 nucleotides matching TRBD1. V shed 1 base, J shed 0 bases, and the junction held 3 bases outside the gene matches. Germline CDR1 SGHRS, CDR2 YFSETQ. This CDR3 contains 15 residues.

The chain recombines TRBV6-6 with TRBJ2-7, with D uncertain. The CDR3 length is 16 residues. The germline V gene encodes CDR1 MNHNY and CDR2 SVGAGI (reference sequence). The V gene lost 6 bases and the J gene lost 0 bases, with 18 bases spanning the gap. This chain's CDR3 is CASSEQNKRSSYEQYF. CDR3 DNA sequence: TGTGCCAGCAGCGAACAAAACAAGAGGAGCTCCTACGAGCAGTACTTC.

The rearrangement links TRBV28 to TRBJ2-7; 8 bases fit TRBD1. Looked up from germline, CDR1 is MDHEN and CDR2 is SYDVKM. V trimming: 4 bases; J trimming: 2 bases; junction bases outside the gene matches: 7. The CDR3 has 15 amino acids. CDR3 DNA: TGTGCCAGCAGTTCCAGACAGGGGTTCCCCTACGAGCAGTACTTC. This codes for CASSSRQGFPYEQYF.

V usage is TRBV4-2 and J usage is TRBJ2-3; TRBD2 agrees at 13 bases. The CDR3 is made up of 17 amino acids. Germline V gene lookup returns CDR1 LGHNA and CDR2 YNFKEQ. V lost 4 bases to trimming and J lost 3 bases; unmatched junction nucleotides: 7. DNA of the CDR3: TGTGCCAGCAGCCTTAGACTAGCGGGAGGCGGGACAGATACGCAGTATTTT. It yields the protein CASSLRLAGGGTDTQYF.

The chain has TRBV2 and TRBJ2-1, with TRBD2 matching 12 bases. Germline trimming cut 5 bases from V and 6 bases from J; bases unmatched to any gene: 5. The CDR3 runs 15 residues. Germline V CDR1 and CDR2: SNHLY, FYNNEI. CDR3 coding DNA: TGTGCCAGCAGTAAGACTAGCGGGAGTTCCAATGAGCAGTTCTTC. This sequence encodes CASSKTSGSSNEQFF. Together with reference TRBV2 and TRBJ2-1, the CDR3 gives the full variable domain: EPEVTQTPSHQVTQMGQEVILRCVPISNHLYFYWYRQILGQKVEFLVSFYNNEISEKSEIFDDQFSVERPDGSNFTLKIRSTKLEDSAMYFCASSKTSGSSNEQFFGPGTRLTVL.

A remark on this clone: The same CDR3 can be traced to other DNA sequences in this sample. The chain employs TRBV6-5 and TRBJ2-3; D is possibly TRBD1 (5 bases). Germline-derived CDR1 and CDR2 are MNHEY and SVGAGI. This CDR3 comprises 11 residues. Trimming left V 7 bases short and J 6 bases short, with 8 bases between. The CDR3 sequence: CASTRADTQYF. As DNA, the CDR3 is TGTGCCAGCACCAGGGCGGATACGCAGTATTTT.

The chain carries TRBV6-5 and TRBJ1-1, with 7 bases matching TRBD1. The CDR3 spans 13 residues. V shed 6 bases, J shed 6 bases, and the junction held 7 bases outside the gene matches. In germline, CDR1 is MNHEY, CDR2 SVGAGI. The CDR3 region is CASRTTGVAEAFF. CDR3 nucleotide sequence: TGTGCCAGCAGAACCACAGGGGTGGCTGAAGCTTTCTTT.

The chain has TRBV7-9 and TRBJ2-6, with 7 bases matching TRBD2. Losses at the gene ends were 0 bases for V and 2 bases for J; bases not matched to a gene: 4. Germline loops: CDR1 SEHNR, CDR2 FQNEAQ (reference sequence). This CDR3 comprises 17 residues. In nucleotides, the CDR3 is TGTGCCAGCAGCTTAGCGCTGGGAGGGACTGGGGCCAACGTCCTGACTTTC. Protein: CASSLALGGTGANVLTF.

The chain recombines TRBV7-3 with TRBJ1-1; D gene uncertain. The V end lost 5 bases, the J end lost 4 bases, and 17 bases lay between the germline ends. Germline CDR1 and CDR2: SGHTA and FQGTGA. The CDR3 totals 15 residues. The CDR3 loop is CASSPSGGGLTEAFF. CDR3 nucleotides: TGTGCCAGCAGCCCTTCCGGCGGTGGGCTCACTGAAGCTTTCTTT. Full variable domain (outside the CDR3, taken from reference TRBV7-3 and TRBJ1-1): GAGVSQTPSNKVTEKGKYVELRCDPISGHTALYWYRQSLGQGPEFLIYFQGTGAADDSGLPNDRFFAVRPEGSVSTLKIQRTERGDSAVYLCASSPSGGGLTEAFFGQGTRLTVV.

On this clone: The sample holds other DNA sequences that translate to the same CDR3. The chain joins TRBV5-1 to TRBJ2-1, with D tentatively TRBD2 (5 bases). The germline gives CDR1 SGHRS, CDR2 YFSETQ. V was clipped by 0 bases and J by 0 bases, with 7 bases between them. The CDR3 runs to 15 residues. The CDR3, as DNA: TGCGCCAGCAGCTTGGATGGGAGCTCCTACAATGAGCAGTTCTTC. Translated: CASSLDGSSYNEQFF.

This chain uses TRBV7-9 with TRBJ2-1, with D perhaps matching TRBD1 (6 bases). Trimming took 5 bases from V and 2 from J, leaving 16 bases between them. This CDR3 region has 16 residues. CDR1 and CDR2 (germline): SEHNR, FQNEAQ (reference sequence). As DNA, the CDR3 is TGTGCCAGCAGCATAAAGACCGGGACACCCTACAATGAGCAGTTCTTC. Its protein product is CASSIKTGTPYNEQFF.

With regard to this clone: This sample also contains other DNA sequences that code for the same CDR3. The rearrangement joins TRBV5-1 to TRBJ1-2; no reliable D call. V lost 0 bases to trimming and J lost 2 bases, with 8 bases between them. CDR1 and CDR2 from the germline V gene are SGHRS and YFSETQ. This CDR3 has 14 residues. This chain's CDR3 is CASSLGGENYGYTF. In nucleotides, the CDR3 is TGCGCCAGCAGCTTGGGTGGAGAGAACTATGGCTACACCTTC.

The chain joins TRBV2 to TRBJ2-3; D is unresolved. Germline CDR1 and CDR2: SNHLY and FYNNEI. Between the trimmed V and J ends, which lost 5 bases and 3 bases, there was a span of 12 bases. The CDR3 sequence is 14 residues long. The CDR3 DNA is TGTGCCAGCAGTTCTTCAACCGGAACAGATACGCAGTATTTT. Translated: CASSSSTGTDTQYF.

The gene calls are TRBV7-6 and TRBJ2-7; 7 bases agree with TRBD1. The CDR3 totals 12 residues. Germline V gene lookup returns CDR1 SGHVS and CDR2 FNYEAQ. Trimming at V came to 1 base and at J to 9 bases, leaving 3 bases not matched to a gene. Written as DNA, the CDR3 is TGTGCCAGCAGCTTAGACAGGGGCGGGCAGTACTTC. It yields the protein CASSLDRGGQYF.

Written as DNA, the CDR3 is TGTGCCAGCAGCCGACCGGGACAGGGGAAAAATGGCTACACCTTC. It specifies CASSRPGQGKNGYTF. The rearrangement uses TRBV5-6 and TRBJ1-2; TRBD1 agrees at 10 bases. CDR3 size: 15 residues. The junction had 9 bases not matched to a gene; V was cut back by 4 bases and J by 6 bases. Germline values: CDR1 SGHDT, CDR2 YYEEEE.

The chain recombines TRBV7-9 with TRBJ2-7; 8 bases align to TRBD1. CDR3 length equals 15 residues. The germline V gene has CDR1 SEHNR and CDR2 FQNEAQ (reference sequence). Germline trimming cut 4 bases from V and 8 bases from J; bases unmatched to any gene: 13. CDR3: CASSSQGAIGPKQYF. CDR3 coding DNA: TGTGCCAGCAGCTCCCAGGGGGCAATAGGCCCGAAGCAGTACTTC.

The rearrangement links TRBV29-1 to TRBJ1-1; 11 bases line up with TRBD1. This CDR3 is built from 14 residues. Trimming removed 7 bases from V and 5 bases from J; junction bases left unmatched: 9. The germline V gene encodes CDR1 SQVTM and CDR2 ANQGSEA. The CDR3 sequence is CSASGTGGDTEAFF. The CDR3 coding sequence is TGCAGCGCATCCGGGACAGGGGGGGATACTGAAGCTTTCTTT.